This record concerns one TCR beta chain sequence. V lost 1 base to trimming and J lost 13 bases, with 20 bases between them. CDR1 LGHDT and CDR2 YNNKEL come from the germline V gene (reference sequence). The CDR3 runs to 16 residues. TCRdb's table, derived via immunoSEQ multiplex PCR, lists solely in-frame clones and lacks some. This table has 91,000 or so clones, roughly four fifths appearing once. The data belong to a study of blood T cell repertoires in COVID-19. The sequencing input was peripheral blood. V gene TRBV3-1 (or the pseudogene TRBV3-2) combines with J gene TRBJ1-6; D is unclear. The source is a man in his forties or fifties with active or convalescent COVID-19. The CDR3 sequence is CASSQGELGPSSPLHF. Written as DNA, the CDR3 is TGTGCCAGCAGCCAAGGGGAGTTAGGGCCATCGTCGCCCCTCCACTTT.